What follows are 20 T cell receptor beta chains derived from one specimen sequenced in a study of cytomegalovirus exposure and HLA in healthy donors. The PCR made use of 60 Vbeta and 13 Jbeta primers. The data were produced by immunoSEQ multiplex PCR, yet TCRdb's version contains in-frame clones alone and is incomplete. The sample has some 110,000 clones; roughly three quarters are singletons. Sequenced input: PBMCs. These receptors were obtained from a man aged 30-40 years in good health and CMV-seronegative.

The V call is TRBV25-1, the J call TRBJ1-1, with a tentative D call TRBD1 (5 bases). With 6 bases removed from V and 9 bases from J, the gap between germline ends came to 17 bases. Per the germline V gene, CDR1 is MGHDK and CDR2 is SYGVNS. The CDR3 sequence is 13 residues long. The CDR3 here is CASRPEGRAKAFF. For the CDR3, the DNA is TGTGCCAGCAGACCGGAGGGGCGCGCAAAAGCTTTCTTT.

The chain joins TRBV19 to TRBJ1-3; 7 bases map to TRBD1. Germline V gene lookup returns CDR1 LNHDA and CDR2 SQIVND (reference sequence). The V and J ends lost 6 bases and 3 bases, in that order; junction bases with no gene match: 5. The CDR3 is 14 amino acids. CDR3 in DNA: TGTGCCAGTAGCAAGACAGGGTTTGGAAACACCATATATTTT. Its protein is CASSKTGFGNTIYF.

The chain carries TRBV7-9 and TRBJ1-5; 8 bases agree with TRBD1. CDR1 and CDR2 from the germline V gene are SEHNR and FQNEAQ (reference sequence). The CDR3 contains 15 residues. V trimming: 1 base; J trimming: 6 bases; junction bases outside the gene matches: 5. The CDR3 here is CASSLGDRSGQPQHF. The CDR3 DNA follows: TGTGCCAGCAGCTTAGGGGACAGGTCGGGTCAGCCCCAGCATTTT.

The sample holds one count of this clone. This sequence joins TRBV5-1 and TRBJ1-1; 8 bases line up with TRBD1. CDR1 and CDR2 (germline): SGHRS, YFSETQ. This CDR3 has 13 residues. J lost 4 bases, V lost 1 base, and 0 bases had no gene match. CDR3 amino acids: CASSLTGGTEAFF. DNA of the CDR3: TGCGCCAGCAGCTTGACAGGGGGCACTGAAGCTTTCTTT.

DNA for the CDR3: TGTGCCAGTAGTTCGGACAGGGACACCGGGGAGCTGTTTTTT. As protein: CASSSDRDTGELFF. The chain combines TRBV19 with TRBJ2-2; 8 nucleotides line up with TRBD1. CDR3 length equals 14 residues. V dropped 5 bases and J dropped 3; count of bases not matched to a gene: 2. Germline CDR1 is LNHDA and CDR2 is SQIVND (reference sequence).

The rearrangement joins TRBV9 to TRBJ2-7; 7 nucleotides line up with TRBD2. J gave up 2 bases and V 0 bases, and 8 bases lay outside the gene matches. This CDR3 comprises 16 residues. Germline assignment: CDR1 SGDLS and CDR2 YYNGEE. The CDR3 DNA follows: TGTGCCAGCAGCGTAGACGCGGGAGTGGCAGCCTACGAGCAGTACTTC. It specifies CASSVDAGVAAYEQYF.

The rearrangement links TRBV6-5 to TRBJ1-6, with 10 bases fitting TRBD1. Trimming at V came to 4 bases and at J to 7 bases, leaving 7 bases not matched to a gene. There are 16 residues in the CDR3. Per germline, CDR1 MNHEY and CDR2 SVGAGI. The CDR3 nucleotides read TGTGCCAGCAGTTTACGAGGGACAGGGGCAAATTCACCCCTCCACTTT. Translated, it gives CASSLRGTGANSPLHF.

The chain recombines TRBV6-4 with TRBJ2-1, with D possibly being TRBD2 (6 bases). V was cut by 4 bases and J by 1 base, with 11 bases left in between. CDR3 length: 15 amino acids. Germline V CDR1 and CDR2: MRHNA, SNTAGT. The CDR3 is CASSALSGSYNEQFF. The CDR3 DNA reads TGTGCCAGCAGTGCCCTTAGCGGTTCCTACAATGAGCAGTTCTTC.

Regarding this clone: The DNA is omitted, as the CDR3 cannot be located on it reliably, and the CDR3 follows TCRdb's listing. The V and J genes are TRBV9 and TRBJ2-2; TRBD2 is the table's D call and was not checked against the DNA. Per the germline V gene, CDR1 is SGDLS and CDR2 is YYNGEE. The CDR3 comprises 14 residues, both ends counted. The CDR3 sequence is CASSVGSGTAYVFF.

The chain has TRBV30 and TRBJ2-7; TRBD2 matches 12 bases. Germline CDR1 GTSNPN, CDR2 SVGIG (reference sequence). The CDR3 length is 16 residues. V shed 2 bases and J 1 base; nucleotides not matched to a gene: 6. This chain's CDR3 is CAWSTWTSGTSYEQYF. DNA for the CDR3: TGTGCCTGGAGTACCTGGACTAGCGGGACATCCTACGAGCAGTACTTC. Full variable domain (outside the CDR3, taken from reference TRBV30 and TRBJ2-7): SQTIHQWPATLVQPVGSPLSLECTVEGTSNPNLYWYRQAAGRGLQLLFYSVGIGQISSEVPQNLSASRPQDRQFILSSKKLLLSDSGFYLCAWSTWTSGTSYEQYFGPGTRLTVT.

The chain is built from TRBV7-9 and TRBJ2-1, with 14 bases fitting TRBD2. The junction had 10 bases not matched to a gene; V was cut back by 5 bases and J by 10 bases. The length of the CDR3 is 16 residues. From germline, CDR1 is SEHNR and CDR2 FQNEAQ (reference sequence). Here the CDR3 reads CASSPTSGRARGEQFF. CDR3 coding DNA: TGTGCCAGCAGCCCGACTAGCGGGAGGGCTCGGGGGGAGCAGTTCTTC.

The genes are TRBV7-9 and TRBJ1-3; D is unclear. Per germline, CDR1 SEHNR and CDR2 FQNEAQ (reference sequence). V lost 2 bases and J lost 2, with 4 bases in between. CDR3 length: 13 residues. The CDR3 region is CASSLSAGNTIYF. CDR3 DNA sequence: TGTGCCAGCAGCTTATCAGCTGGAAACACCATATATTTT.

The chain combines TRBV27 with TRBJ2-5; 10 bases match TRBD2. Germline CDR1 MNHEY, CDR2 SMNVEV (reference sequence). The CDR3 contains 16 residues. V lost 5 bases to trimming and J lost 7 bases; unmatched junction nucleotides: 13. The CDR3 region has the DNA TGTGCCAGCAGTAAGGGAGCGGGAGGGCTCCGGGGGACCCAGTACTTC. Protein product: CASSKGAGGLRGTQYF.

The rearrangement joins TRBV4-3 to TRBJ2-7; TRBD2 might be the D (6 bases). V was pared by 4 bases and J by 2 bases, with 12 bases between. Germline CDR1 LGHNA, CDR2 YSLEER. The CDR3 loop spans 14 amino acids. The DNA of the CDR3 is TGCGCCAGCAGCCCCTCCCGCGGGACCTACGAGCAGTACTTC. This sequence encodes CASSPSRGTYEQYF.

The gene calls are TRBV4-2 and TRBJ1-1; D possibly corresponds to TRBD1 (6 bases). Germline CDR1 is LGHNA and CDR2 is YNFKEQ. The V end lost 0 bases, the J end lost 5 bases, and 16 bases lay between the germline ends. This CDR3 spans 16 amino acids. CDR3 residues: CASSQDIGGGSTEAFF. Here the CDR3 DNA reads TGTGCCAGCAGCCAAGATATTGGCGGGGGCTCGACTGAAGCTTTCTTT.

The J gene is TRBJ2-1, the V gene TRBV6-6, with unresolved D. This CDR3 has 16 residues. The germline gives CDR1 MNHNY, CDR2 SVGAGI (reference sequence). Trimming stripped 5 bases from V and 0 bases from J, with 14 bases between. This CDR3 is CASSRGRVSSYNEQFF. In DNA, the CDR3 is TGTGCCAGCAGTCGCGGCCGTGTTAGCTCCTACAATGAGCAGTTCTTC.

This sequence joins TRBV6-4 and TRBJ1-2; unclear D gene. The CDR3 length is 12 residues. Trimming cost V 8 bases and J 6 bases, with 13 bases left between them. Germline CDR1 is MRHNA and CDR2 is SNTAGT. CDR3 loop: CASPGPGNGYTF. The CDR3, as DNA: TGTGCCAGCCCCGGCCCCGGGAATGGCTACACCTTC.

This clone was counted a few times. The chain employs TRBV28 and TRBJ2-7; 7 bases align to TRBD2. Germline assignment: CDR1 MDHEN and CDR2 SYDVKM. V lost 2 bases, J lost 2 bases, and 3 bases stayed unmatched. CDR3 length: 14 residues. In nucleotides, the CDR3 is TGTGCCAGCAGTTTAACGGGAGGCGCCTACGAGCAGTACTTC. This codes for CASSLTGGAYEQYF.

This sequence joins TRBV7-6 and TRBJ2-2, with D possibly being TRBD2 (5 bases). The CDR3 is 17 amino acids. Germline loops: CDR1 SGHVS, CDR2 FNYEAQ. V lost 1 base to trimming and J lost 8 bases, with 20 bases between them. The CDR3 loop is CASSLVPTEVALGELFF. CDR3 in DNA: TGTGCCAGCAGCTTAGTACCCACGGAGGTAGCCCTAGGGGAGCTGTTTTTT.

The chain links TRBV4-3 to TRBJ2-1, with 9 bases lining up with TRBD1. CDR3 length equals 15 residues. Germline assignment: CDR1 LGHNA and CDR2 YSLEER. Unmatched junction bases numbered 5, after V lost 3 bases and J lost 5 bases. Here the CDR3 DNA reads TGCGCCAGCAGCCATACGGGACAGGGAAACAATGAGCAGTTCTTC. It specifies CASSHTGQGNNEQFF.